This T cell receptor (beta chain) stems from a study of blood T cell repertoires in COVID-19. For the study at large: The United States, Italy and Spain were the sources of the acute and convalescent COVID-19 samples. The analysed material was cDNA or gDNA that came from T cells, B-cell-depleted T cells, or PBMCs.

Study processing details: Estimated nucleated cell counts came from reference gene primer amplification. Only in-frame clones appear in the TCRdb table, and some are missing; sequencing was by immunoSEQ multiplex PCR. That table supplies the V and J calls and clone size; D and trimming were determined from the DNA. The sample yields approximately 120,000 clones, around 88% seen once. V was pared by 6 bases and J by 7 bases, with 13 bases between. The CDR3 has 14 residues. Germline-derived CDR1 and CDR2 are SEHNR and FQNEAQ (reference sequence). The TCR comes from a human donor with acute or convalescent COVID-19. The donor label of this sample is uncertain. What was sequenced was peripheral blood. The rearrangement uses TRBV7-9 and TRBJ1-6; tentatively, D is TRBD1 (6 bases). CDR3 residues: CASSSGQSNSPLHF. CDR3 DNA: TGTGCCAGCAGTTCGGGACAATCGAATTCACCCCTCCACTTT.